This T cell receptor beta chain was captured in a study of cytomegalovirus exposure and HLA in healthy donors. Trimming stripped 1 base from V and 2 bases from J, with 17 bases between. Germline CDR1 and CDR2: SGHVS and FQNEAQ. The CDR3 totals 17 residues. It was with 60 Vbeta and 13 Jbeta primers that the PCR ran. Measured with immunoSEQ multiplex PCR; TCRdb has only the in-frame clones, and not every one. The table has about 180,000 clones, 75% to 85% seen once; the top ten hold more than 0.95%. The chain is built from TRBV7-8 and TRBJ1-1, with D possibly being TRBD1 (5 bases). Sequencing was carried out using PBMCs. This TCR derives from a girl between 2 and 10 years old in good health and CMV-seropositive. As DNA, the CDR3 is TGTGCCAGCAGCTTAGAAGCCCGGACAAATTTTAACACTGAAGCTTTCTTT. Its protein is CASSLEARTNFNTEAFF.